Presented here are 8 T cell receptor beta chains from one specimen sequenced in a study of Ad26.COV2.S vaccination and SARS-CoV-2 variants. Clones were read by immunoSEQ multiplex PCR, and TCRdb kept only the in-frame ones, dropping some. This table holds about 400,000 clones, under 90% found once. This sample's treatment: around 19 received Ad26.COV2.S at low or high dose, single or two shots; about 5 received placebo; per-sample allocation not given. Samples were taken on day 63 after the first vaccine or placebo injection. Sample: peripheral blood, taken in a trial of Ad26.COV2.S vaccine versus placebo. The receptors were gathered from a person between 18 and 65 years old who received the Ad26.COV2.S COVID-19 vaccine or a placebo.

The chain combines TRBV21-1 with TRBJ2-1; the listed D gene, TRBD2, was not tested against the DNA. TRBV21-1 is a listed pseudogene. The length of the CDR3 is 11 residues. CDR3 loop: CGDLEYNEQFF. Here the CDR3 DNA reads TGTGGGGACTTGGAGTACAATGAGCAGTTCTTC.

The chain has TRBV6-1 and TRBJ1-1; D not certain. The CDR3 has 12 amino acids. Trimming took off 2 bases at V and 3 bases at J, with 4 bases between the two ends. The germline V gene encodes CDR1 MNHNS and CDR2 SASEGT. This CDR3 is CASSETDTEAFF. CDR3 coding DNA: TGTGCCAGCAGTGAAACAGACACTGAAGCTTTCTTT.

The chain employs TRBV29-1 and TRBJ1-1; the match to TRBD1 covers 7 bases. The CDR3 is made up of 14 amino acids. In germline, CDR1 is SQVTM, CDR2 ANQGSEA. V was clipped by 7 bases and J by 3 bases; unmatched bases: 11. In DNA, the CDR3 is TGCAGCGGCGTACCTTTTACAGGGGACACTGAAGCTTTCTTT. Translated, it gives CSGVPFTGDTEAFF.

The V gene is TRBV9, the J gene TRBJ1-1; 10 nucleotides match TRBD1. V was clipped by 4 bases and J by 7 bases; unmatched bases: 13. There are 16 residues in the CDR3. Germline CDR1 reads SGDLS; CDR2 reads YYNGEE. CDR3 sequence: CASSPRDRGRANEAFF. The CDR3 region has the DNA TGTGCCAGCAGCCCCCGGGACAGGGGTCGTGCGAATGAAGCTTTCTTT.

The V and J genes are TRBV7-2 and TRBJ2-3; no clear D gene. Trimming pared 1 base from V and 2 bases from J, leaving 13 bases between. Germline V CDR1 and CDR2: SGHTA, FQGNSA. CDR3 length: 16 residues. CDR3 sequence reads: CASSLVTRHYTDTQYF. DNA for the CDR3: TGTGCCAGCAGCTTAGTCACGAGACATTACACAGATACGCAGTATTTT.

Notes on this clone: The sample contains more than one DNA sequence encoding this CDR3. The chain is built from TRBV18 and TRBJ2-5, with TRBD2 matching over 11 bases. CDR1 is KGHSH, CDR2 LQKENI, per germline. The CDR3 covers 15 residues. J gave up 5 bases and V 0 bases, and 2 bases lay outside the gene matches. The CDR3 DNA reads TGTGCCAGCTCACCACCGTCTAGCGGGGGGGAGACCCAGTACTTC. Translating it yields CASSPPSSGGETQYF.

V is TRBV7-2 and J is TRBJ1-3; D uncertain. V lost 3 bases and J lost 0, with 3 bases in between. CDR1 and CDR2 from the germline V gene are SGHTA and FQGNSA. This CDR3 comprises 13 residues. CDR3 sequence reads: CASSFNSGNTIYF. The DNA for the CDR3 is TGTGCCAGCAGCTTCAACTCTGGAAACACCATATATTTT.

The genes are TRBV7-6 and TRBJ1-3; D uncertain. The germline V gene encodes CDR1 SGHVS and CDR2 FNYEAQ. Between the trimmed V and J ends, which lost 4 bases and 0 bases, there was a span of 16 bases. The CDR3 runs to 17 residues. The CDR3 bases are TGTGCCAGCAGCTCCCCCGCGGGCCCGAGCTCTGGAAACACCATATATTTT. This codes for CASSSPAGPSSGNTIYF.